This T cell receptor beta chain emerged from a study of CD8+ T cells in alopecia areata. General study points: Tofacitinib delivered significant drops in scalp clonality and in expanded CD8+ clones among the top 100. More clonal than normal scalp was lesional scalp, particularly alopecia totalis/universalis.

Looked up from germline, CDR1 is SEHNR and CDR2 is FQNEAQ (reference sequence). The CDR3 covers 13 residues. Trimming took 3 bases from V and 0 from J, leaving 6 bases between them. Investigators isolated RNA and reverse transcribed it into cDNA to act as the sequencing template. Repertoires were generated with immunoSEQ multiplex PCR, while TCRdb's copy carries only in-frame clones and drops some. The sample lists about 180,000 clones, approximately 50% occurring once. A word on this clone: What it recognizes is unknown.

The treatment was: oral pan-JAK inhibitor, 5-10 mg twice daily. Peripheral blood samples and lesional scalp punch biopsies were obtained from alopecia areata patients. The researchers isolated CD4+ and CD8+ T cells from PBMCs by sorting. V usage is TRBV7-9 and J usage is TRBJ2-7; D remains ambiguous. Material: CD8+ T cells sorted from blood, obtained at week 52, from a patient treated with tofacitinib. This receptor was identified in a human donor with alopecia areata. The chain's CDR3 is CASSFKDSYEQYF. As DNA, the CDR3 is TGTGCCAGCAGCTTCAAGGACTCCTACGAGCAGTACTTC.